A single sample is the source of the 10 T cell receptor beta chains below, sequenced in a study of T cell responses to AZD1222 COVID-19 vaccine. The assay was immunoSEQ multiplex PCR, and TCRdb's table has in-frame clones only and misses some. The data show 100,000 to 150,000 clones, with about nine tenths seen just once and around 24% held by the top ten. The input for sequencing was peripheral blood, taken on day 0 of AZD1222 vaccination. These receptors all stem from an adult in good health.

This sequence joins TRBV6-5 and TRBJ1-2, with D perhaps TRBD1 (5 bases). From germline, CDR1 is MNHEY and CDR2 SVGAGI. CDR3 length: 13 amino acids. Trimming left V 8 bases short and J 0 bases short, with 10 bases between. The CDR3 DNA is TGTGCCAGCCGACAGACCACTAACTATGGCTACACCTTC. Its protein is CASRQTTNYGYTF.

This chain links TRBV18 with TRBJ1-5, with 8 nucleotides matching TRBD1. The ends lost 4 bases at V and 5 bases at J; junction bases unmatched: 10. Germline CDR1 KGHSH, CDR2 LQKENI. The CDR3 contains 16 residues. The CDR3 DNA sequence: TGTGCCAGCTCACTACGGACAGGGTCGGCGGATCAGCCCCAGCATTTT. Protein sequence: CASSLRTGSADQPQHF.

This chain connects TRBV25-1 to TRBJ1-1, with D possibly being TRBD1 (5 bases). Germline CDR1 MGHDK, CDR2 SYGVNS. The V end was cut by 2 bases, the J end by 5 bases, with 9 bases between. This CDR3 spans 13 amino acids. The CDR3 sequence: CASSEEGITEAFF. Written as DNA, the CDR3 is TGTGCCAGCAGTGAAGAGGGGATTACTGAAGCTTTCTTT. Using reference TRBV25-1 and TRBJ1-1 for the parts outside the CDR3, the full variable domain is EADIYQTPRYLVIGTGKKITLECSQTMGHDKMYWYQQDPGMELHLIHYSYGVNSTEKGDLSSESTVSRIRTEHFPLTLESARPSHTSQYLCASSEEGITEAFFGQGTRLTVV.

J is TRBJ1-2 and V is TRBV6-5; 8 bases map to TRBD1. CDR3 length equals 15 residues. Germline V gene data show CDR1 as MNHEY and CDR2 as SVGAGI. V trimming: 8 bases; J trimming: 3 bases; junction bases outside the gene matches: 11. CDR3 in amino acids: CASGRGGQVDYGYTF. In DNA form, the CDR3 reads TGTGCCAGCGGAAGGGGGGGACAGGTGGACTATGGCTACACCTTC.

The gene calls are TRBV7-6 and TRBJ2-3; 7 bases match TRBD2. Germline assignment: CDR1 SGHVS and CDR2 FNYEAQ. J lost 4 bases, V lost 6 bases, and 7 bases had no gene match. The CDR3 covers 14 residues. The CDR3 coding sequence is TGTGCCAGCAGGTCGGGCGGGGGTGCAGATACGCAGTATTTT. Translated, it gives CASRSGGGADTQYF. Based on the CDR3 plus reference TRBV7-6 and TRBJ2-3, the full variable domain is GAGVSQSPRYKVTKRGQDVALRCDPISGHVSLYWYRQALGQGPEFLTYFNYEAQQDKSGLPNDRFSAERPEGSISTLTIQRTEQRDSAMYRCASRSGGGADTQYFGPGTRLTVL.

V and J are TRBV28 and TRBJ1-1, with D possibly matching TRBD1 (6 bases). V was shortened by 9 bases and J by 1 base, with 15 bases between the two germline ends. The CDR3 consists of 14 residues. Per germline, CDR1 MDHEN and CDR2 SYDVKM. The CDR3 sequence is CASRTGSTNTEAFF. The CDR3, as DNA: TGTGCCAGTAGAACAGGGTCGACGAACACTGAAGCTTTCTTT.

The V gene is TRBV19, the J gene TRBJ1-5, with D maybe TRBD1 (6 bases). From germline, CDR1 is LNHDA and CDR2 SQIVND (reference sequence). The CDR3 contains 13 residues. V was trimmed by 5 bases and J by 7 bases, leaving 12 bases between them. CDR3 residues: CASSQGTRQPQHF. The CDR3 nucleotides are TGTGCCAGTAGTCAGGGGACACGGCAGCCCCAGCATTTT.

CDR3 sequence reads: CASRNRVNTEAFF. In DNA form, the CDR3 reads TGTGCCAGCAGAAACAGGGTAAACACTGAAGCTTTCTTT. The chain has TRBV5-6 and TRBJ1-1; possibly TRBD1 for D (6 bases). The CDR3 loop spans 13 amino acids. Germline V gives CDR1 SGHDT, CDR2 YYEEEE. V lost 5 bases, J lost 2 bases, and 10 bases lay in between.

The CDR3 spells CASKPQRGTDTQYF. DNA for the CDR3: TGTGCCAGTAAACCCCAAAGGGGGACAGATACGCAGTATTTT. The chain recombines TRBV19 with TRBJ2-3; a possible D gene is TRBD1 (6 bases). The ends were cut back, 7 bases at V and 3 bases at J, with 14 bases in the middle. Germline V gene sequence: CDR1 LNHDA, CDR2 SQIVND (reference sequence). This CDR3 has 14 residues.

CDR3 protein: CAISLGVTYGYTF. DNA for the CDR3: TGTGCCATCTCCCTAGGGGTGACCTATGGCTACACCTTC. The rearrangement joins TRBV28 to TRBJ1-2; weak D call: TRBD1 (5 bases). CDR1 is MDHEN, CDR2 SYDVKM, per germline. The ends were cut back, 10 bases at V and 4 bases at J, with 16 bases in the middle. The CDR3 sequence is 13 residues long.